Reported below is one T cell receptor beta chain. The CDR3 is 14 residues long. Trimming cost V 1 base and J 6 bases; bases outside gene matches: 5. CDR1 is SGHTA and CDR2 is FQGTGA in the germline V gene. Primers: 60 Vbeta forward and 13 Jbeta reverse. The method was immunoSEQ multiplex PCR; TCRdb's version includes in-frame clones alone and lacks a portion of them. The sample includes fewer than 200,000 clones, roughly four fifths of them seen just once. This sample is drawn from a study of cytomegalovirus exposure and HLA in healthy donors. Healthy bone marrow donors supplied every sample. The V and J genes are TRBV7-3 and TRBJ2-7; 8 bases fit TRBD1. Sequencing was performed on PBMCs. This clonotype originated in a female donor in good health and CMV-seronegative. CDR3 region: CASSLNPGQGEQYF. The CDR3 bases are TGTGCCAGCAGCTTAAACCCCGGACAGGGCGAGCAGTACTTC.